This T cell receptor beta chain was sequenced for a study of cytomegalovirus exposure and HLA in healthy donors. Findings and limits, study-wide: It was reported in a later analysis that an Asian-associated ancestry cluster showed fewer N-insertions than the approximately 670-donor mean. Reported findings show TCR beta sequences accurately forecast HLA-A and HLA-B alleles in most subjects.

Looked up from germline, CDR1 is SSHAT and CDR2 is FNYEAQ (reference sequence). This CDR3 region has 14 residues. V gave up 2 bases and J gave up 6 bases, with 13 bases separating them. Regarding this clone: Its matching antigen is unknown.

PCR used 60 Vbeta primers and 13 Jbeta primers. Sequencing used immunoSEQ multiplex PCR; TCRdb keeps in-frame clones, though not all of them. In the table there are approximately 150,000 clones, roughly 76% of which are singletons. The TCR was taken from a man between 60 and 75 years old in good health and CMV-seronegative. Sample: PBMCs. The chain joins TRBV7-7 to TRBJ1-1, with no clear D. The CDR3 DNA sequence: TGTGCCAGCAGCTTATTAGTCTTTTTTTCTGAAGCTTTCTTT. Encoded protein: CASSLLVFFSEAFF.